Listed below are T cell receptor beta chains from one sample, sequenced in a study of T cell responses to AZD1222 COVID-19 vaccine. Profiling relied on immunoSEQ multiplex PCR, and the TCRdb table lists in-frame clones only, not all of them. Among some 170,000 clones listed, 80% to 90% were seen once. This material consisted of peripheral blood, taken 28 days after the second dose of the MenACWY control vaccine. The source is an adult who received the MenACWY meningococcal vaccine as a control. Each CDR3 is given with its conserved first and last residue. The D gene is left open where the match is weak. Size values are once, few and many counts, or a class for expanded clones, and some rows have none.

TRBV11-2	TRBJ1-2	NA	TRBD1	TGTGCCAGCAGTTTACAGGGGAATGACTATGGCTACACCTTC	CASSLQGNDYGYTF
TRBV6-2/TRBV6-3	TRBJ2-7	NA	TRBD2	TGTGCCAGCAGTTACTCAGCGGGAGCGGGCTACGAGCAGTACTTC	CASSYSAGAGYEQYF
TRBV19	TRBJ1-1	once	NA	TGTGCCAGTAGCGCGTTGGGTGTTGAAGCTTTCTTT	CASSALGVEAFF
TRBV28	TRBJ2-5	NA	TRBD1	TGTGCCAGCAGTTTTGGACAGGTCGGGTACTTC	CASSFGQVGYF
TRBV7-2	TRBJ2-2	NA	NA	TGTGCCAGCAGCTTAGTAGGGGGCGGGGAGCTGTTTTTT	CASSLVGGGELFF
TRBV15	TRBJ2-3	once	NA	TGTGCCACCAGCAGAGTCCCCCGGTGGGAAGATACGCAGTATTTT	CATSRVPRWEDTQYF
TRBV12-3/TRBV12-4	TRBJ2-7	NA	NA	TGTGCCAGCAGTTTGGGGGTACACGAGCAGTACTTC	CASSLGVHEQYF
TRBV5-4	TRBJ2-7	few	NA	TGTGCCAGCAGCTCTTTTTGGGGCGGGAACCGCTACGAGCAGTACTTC	CASSSFWGGNRYEQYF
TRBV30	TRBJ2-5	NA	NA	TGTGCCTGGAGTGTAACGTTGGAGACCCAGTACTTC	CAWSVTLETQYF
TRBV5-1	TRBJ1-1	NA	TRBD1	TGCGCCAGCAGCCCGACCGGGGCCGGCCTGGGACAGGGTGAAGCTTTCTTT	CASSPTGAGLGQGEAFF
TRBV28	TRBJ2-3	NA	NA	TGTGCCAGCAGTTTGCCCGGCAGCACAGATACGCAGTATTTT	CASSLPGSTDTQYF
TRBV4-1	TRBJ1-4	NA	TRBD1	TGCGCCAGCAGCGGAACAGGGGGGGGTGAAAAACTGTTTTTT	CASSGTGGGEKLFF
TRBV28	TRBJ1-5	few	NA	TGTGCCAGCAGTTTACCAGGCCCGGGGGCCCAGCATTTT	CASSLPGPGAQHF
TRBV27	TRBJ2-2	NA	TRBD1	TGTGCCAGCAGTTTGAACAGGGGGACCGGGGAGCTGTTTTTT	CASSLNRGTGELFF
TRBV28	TRBJ1-2	NA	NA	TGTGCCAGCAGTTTGGCAGGATATGGCTACACCTTC	CASSLAGYGYTF
TRBV6-2/TRBV6-3	TRBJ1-2	once	NA	TGTGCCAGCAGTTACGGGGACGCCGATGGCTACACCTTC	CASSYGDADGYTF
TRBV28	TRBJ1-4	NA	NA	TGTGCCAGCAGTCTTACAGGGACAAATGAAAAACTGTTTTTT	CASSLTGTNEKLFF
TRBV15	TRBJ1-2	NA	NA	TGTGCCACCAGCGGCCGGGACTATGGCTACACCTTC	CATSGRDYGYTF
TRBV7-2	TRBJ2-7	NA	NA	TGTGCCAGCAGCTCCGGACAGTTTATCTACGAGCAGTACTTC	CASSSGQFIYEQYF
TRBV28	TRBJ1-3	few	NA	TGTGCCAGCAGTTTTTGGGGGACTGGAAACACCATATATTTT	CASSFWGTGNTIYF
TRBV27	TRBJ1-1	NA	NA	TGTGCCAGCAGTTTATCAGGGAGGGACGCTGAAGCTTTCTTT	CASSLSGRDAEAFF
TRBV6-2/TRBV6-3	TRBJ2-5	NA	TRBD2	TGTGCCAGCAGTTATGGGACTAGCGGGAGGCAAGAGACCCAGTACTTC	CASSYGTSGRQETQYF
TRBV21-1	TRBJ1-2	NA	NA	TGTGCCAGCAGCAAAGGTAATCCGGACAGGGTACCATTGGGCTACACCTTC	CASSKGNPDRVPLGYTF
TRBV4-3	TRBJ2-1	NA	NA	TGCGCCAGCAGCCCGCCAAGCAATGAGCAGTTCTTC	CASSPPSNEQFF
TRBV28	TRBJ1-2	NA	NA	TGTGCCAGCAGTTTAAATGGCAGGGAAGGGGGAGGCTACACCTTC	CASSLNGREGGGYTF
TRBV7-9	TRBJ2-7	once	TRBD2	TGTGCCAGCACACGGGGGGACTACGAGCAGTACTTC	CASTRGDYEQYF
TRBV7-2	TRBJ2-5	NA	TRBD2	TGTGCCAGCAGCTCCTCCCTGGGGCTAGCGGGAGCCAAGACCCAGTACTTC	CASSSSLGLAGAKTQYF
TRBV25-1	TRBJ2-7	once	TRBD1	TGTGCCAGCAGTGCTCCCGGGACAGGGAGCTACGAGCAGTACTTC	CASSAPGTGSYEQYF
TRBV5-6	TRBJ1-5	NA	NA	TGTGCCAGCAGCTTGGAGGGACTGGGGAATCAGCCCCAGCATTTT	CASSLEGLGNQPQHF
TRBV27	TRBJ1-2	NA	TRBD1	TGTGCCAGCGGACGTCCGGGACAGGGTGATGGCTACACCTTC	CASGRPGQGDGYTF
TRBV7-9	TRBJ2-3	once	NA	TGTGCCAGCAATCACAGAACTAGCACAGATACGCAGTATTTT	CASNHRTSTDTQYF
TRBV5-1	TRBJ1-2	NA	NA	TGCGCCAGCAGCTTGGCCGAGGCGGGCTATGGCTACACCTTC	CASSLAEAGYGYTF
TRBV27	TRBJ2-3	NA	NA	TGTGCCAGCGGTACCGGGAGTTCAGCAGATACGCAGTATTTT	CASGTGSSADTQYF
TRBV2	TRBJ2-2	NA	NA	TGTGCCACCACTAACTTCCACCCCGGGGAGCTGTTTTTT	CATTNFHPGELFF
TRBV7-3	TRBJ2-7	NA	NA	TGTGCCAGCAGCCCGCAGGGTGGGGGATTGTACGAGCAGTACTTC	CASSPQGGGLYEQYF
TRBV6-6	TRBJ1-2	once	NA	TGTGCCAGCAGTTACGGAGACGGAACCTCTAACTATGGCTACACCTTC	CASSYGDGTSNYGYTF
TRBV19	TRBJ2-7	once	NA	TGTGCCAGTAGCTGGGGTAGCCTTTCCTCCTACGAGCAGTACTTC	CASSWGSLSSYEQYF
TRBV18	TRBJ1-5	once	NA	TGTGCCAGCTCACAGATCGAAGGGACGGAAAGGGGTCAGCCCCAGCATTTT	CASSQIEGTERGQPQHF
TRBV7-6	TRBJ2-7	NA	NA	TGTGCCAGCAGCTTAAGTGCAAGGGGAGAGCAGTACTTC	CASSLSARGEQYF
TRBV10-3	TRBJ1-1	NA	NA	TGTGCCATCAGGCGGTCCAGGGAGAACACTGAAGCTTTCTTT	CAIRRSRENTEAFF
TRBV28	TRBJ2-3	NA	TRBD2	TGTGCCAGCAGCACACTAGCGGGATCATATACGCAGTATTTT	CASSTLAGSYTQYF
TRBV5-6	TRBJ1-2	NA	NA	TGTGCCAGCAGCTTGACGTTTGGGAGGGCTCAGGATGGCTACACCTTC	CASSLTFGRAQDGYTF
TRBV29-1	TRBJ2-1	NA	TRBD2	TGCAGCGTTGAAGATGACGGGGGGAGCTCCTACAATGAGCAGTTCTTC	CSVEDDGGSSYNEQFF
TRBV7-2	TRBJ1-5	NA	NA	TGTGCCAGCAGCTTAGTGGGGGCTTTTGTTCAGCCCCAGCATTTT	CASSLVGAFVQPQHF
TRBV11-3	TRBJ1-1	few	TRBD1	TGTGCCAGCAGCCCGCCCGGGACAGGGGCTGCCCCATCCGTGAACACTGAAGCTTTCTTT	CASSPPGTGAAPSVNTEAFF
TRBV5-6	TRBJ2-1	NA	NA	TGTGCCAGCTCGGAGGGGGCTAGGAATGAGCAGTTCTTC	CASSEGARNEQFF
TRBV5-6	TRBJ1-4	NA	NA	TGTGCCAGCAGCTTGTTCGGACCGGGAACTAATGAAAAACTGTTTTTT	CASSLFGPGTNEKLFF
TRBV7-9	TRBJ2-7	NA	NA	TGTGCCAGCAGCCCCGTCCCGGGCGAGCAGTACTTC	CASSPVPGEQYF